This TCR beta chain comes out of a study of T cell responses to AZD1222 COVID-19 vaccine. The protocol was immunoSEQ multiplex PCR, while the TCRdb copy is restricted to in-frame clones and leaves out a portion. This sample has about 140,000 clones, with 85% to 95% found just once. The CDR3 length is 13 residues. V gave up 5 bases and J gave up 1 base, with 8 bases separating them. The V gene's germline CDR1 is SGHVS and CDR2 FQNEAQ. This sequence originates from an adult who received the AZD1222 COVID-19 vaccine. The specimen was peripheral blood, collected 28 days after the second AZD1222 dose. The V call is TRBV7-8, the J call TRBJ1-1; D unclear. The CDR3 spells CASSIPGNTEAFF. CDR3 in DNA: TGTGCCAGCAGCATTCCTGGGAACACTGAAGCTTTCTTT.